Listed below are T cell receptor beta chains from one sample, sequenced in a study of blood T cell repertoires in COVID-19. Data came from immunoSEQ multiplex PCR; TCRdb stores just in-frame clones and leaves some out. Of more than 100,000 clones listed, 84% are singletons. Sequenced input: peripheral blood. These receptor sequences come from a human donor in a cohort sampled during active or convalescent COVID-19. The CDR3 runs from the conserved cysteine through the conserved F or W. Each record gives: V gene, D gene, J gene, clone size, CDR3 protein, CDR3 DNA. The D gene is left open where the match is weak. For some rows the clone size is stated as once, few or many, or as a class when expanded; others skip it.

V: TRBV29-1
D: TRBD1
J: TRBJ1-2
size: .
CDR3: CSVLTGGTGYGYTF
DNA: TGCAGCGTATTAACAGGGGGCACAGGCTATGGCTACACCTTC

V: TRBV19
D: .
J: TRBJ1-3
size: .
CDR3: CASSPGHRSGNTIYF
DNA: TGTGCCAGTAGCCCTGGACACCGTAGTGGAAACACCATATATTTT

V: TRBV12-3/TRBV12-4
D: .
J: TRBJ2-7
size: once
CDR3: CASSLYPIEQYF
DNA: TGTGCCAGCAGTTTATATCCTATCGAGCAGTACTTC

V: TRBV2
D: .
J: TRBJ1-5
size: .
CDR3: CASSGSRAFQPQHF
DNA: TGTGCCAGCAGTGGAAGCAGGGCGTTTCAGCCCCAGCATTTT

V: TRBV7-9
D: .
J: TRBJ1-4
size: .
CDR3: CASSLAQNPEKLFF
DNA: TGTGCCAGCAGCTTAGCACAGAATCCGGAAAAACTGTTTTTT

V: TRBV2
D: TRBD1
J: TRBJ2-3
size: .
CDR3: CAGKTGGERDTQYF
DNA: TGTGCCGGCAAGACAGGGGGCGAGAGAGATACGCAGTATTTT

V: TRBV10-1
D: .
J: TRBJ2-3
size: .
CDR3: CASSPATTSTDTQYF
DNA: TGCGCCAGCAGCCCCGCTACCACTAGCACAGATACGCAGTATTTT

V: TRBV11-2
D: .
J: TRBJ2-7
size: .
CDR3: CASSLAPSGHPISYEQYF
DNA: TGTGCCAGCAGCTTAGCTCCCTCGGGACACCCGATCTCCTACGAGCAGTACTTC

V: TRBV19
D: .
J: TRBJ1-5
size: .
CDR3: CASSTGNQPQHF
DNA: TGTGCCAGTAGTACAGGGAATCAGCCCCAGCATTTT

V: TRBV6-5
D: .
J: TRBJ1-2
size: .
CDR3: CASKMKAGSDGYTF
DNA: TGTGCCAGCAAAATGAAAGCAGGGTCGGATGGCTACACCTTC

V: TRBV29-1
D: .
J: TRBJ2-7
size: .
CDR3: CSVEQSYEQYF
DNA: TGCAGCGTTGAACAGTCCTACGAGCAGTACTTC

V: TRBV4-1
D: TRBD1
J: TRBJ1-6
size: .
CDR3: CASSPTDRAGNSPLHF
DNA: TGCGCCAGCAGCCCAACCGACAGGGCAGGGAATTCACCCCTCCACTTT

V: TRBV7-2
D: .
J: TRBJ2-5
size: .
CDR3: CASSPRETQYF
DNA: TGTGCCAGCAGCCCCCGGGAGACCCAGTACTTC

V: TRBV12-5
D: .
J: TRBJ1-2
size: .
CDR3: CASGLTGMDGYTF
DNA: TGTGCTAGTGGTTTGACAGGGATGGATGGCTACACCTTC

V: TRBV4-1
D: .
J: TRBJ1-6
size: .
CDR3: CASSRMRSSYNSPLHF
DNA: TGCGCCAGCAGCCGTATGAGGAGCTCCTATAATTCACCCCTCCACTTT

V: TRBV7-2
D: TRBD2
J: TRBJ2-1
size: .
CDR3: CASSAERGGNNEQFF
DNA: TGTGCCAGCAGCGCCGAGCGGGGGGGCAACAATGAGCAGTTCTTC

V: TRBV2
D: .
J: TRBJ1-5
size: .
CDR3: CASSEGGGLWGQHF
DNA: TGTGCCAGCAGTGAAGGTGGAGGTCTTTGGGGTCAGCATTTT

V: TRBV5-1
D: TRBD2
J: TRBJ2-5
size: .
CDR3: CASSSRTSGDWDQETQYF
DNA: TGCGCCAGCAGCTCGAGGACTAGCGGGGACTGGGATCAGGAGACCCAGTACTTC

V: TRBV6-1
D: .
J: TRBJ2-7
size: .
CDR3: CASTSPRGWTYEQYF
DNA: TGTGCCAGCACCTCTCCTAGAGGGTGGACCTACGAGCAGTACTTC

V: TRBV6-5
D: .
J: TRBJ2-2
size: .
CDR3: CASRRGQINTGELFF
DNA: TGTGCCAGCAGAAGGGGCCAGATTAACACCGGGGAGCTGTTTTTT

V: TRBV19
D: TRBD1
J: TRBJ1-1
size: .
CDR3: CASTMLGQGAKLAFF
DNA: TGTGCCAGCACAATGCTCGGACAGGGGGCGAAGTTAGCTTTCTTT